This T cell receptor (beta chain) was sequenced for a study of blood T cell repertoires in COVID-19 (dated by TCRdb to between 2020 and 2021). Concerning the study at large: Samples from collaborators originated in the United States, Italy and Spain and spanned both the acute and convalescent phases of COVID-19. Sample metadata almost always included a de-identified subject ID, COVID-19 status, age in years and sex. The repertoires were made available in a free public database intended to serve as a resource for research on the immune response to SARS-CoV-2. Samples came from the ongoing ImmuneRACE study (first 160 participants) plus 1,254 subjects from 6 global collaborators. Subjects who had been exposed to COVID-19, were actively infected with it, or had recovered from it provided the deeply sampled blood TCRbeta repertoires that made up the dataset. The prospective study material was composed of cDNA or gDNA derived from T cells, B-cell-depleted T cells, or PBMCs. HLA class I and class II types, where available, came from metadata supplied by the sample provider rather than from assay-based typing.

Points the paper makes about the study in general: The quantity of clinical and demographic metadata differed by source and by participant and was supplied without curation.

TCRbeta CDR3 regions were amplified from genomic DNA by means of the immunoSEQ Assay, a bias-controlled multiplex PCR. Per the authors' processing: The number of nucleated cells in each sample was estimated from the amplification of reference gene primers within the assay. To quantify the absolute abundance of each unique TCRbeta CDR3 rearrangement, sequence reads were collapsed and filtered. For each sample, productive Simpson clonality was calculated as the square root of Simpson's diversity index across productive rearrangements. TCRdb took over this immuneACCESS table, retaining in-frame rearrangements with V and J assigned. Such tables are incomplete; in checked studies, under half of the missing clones stem from an unresolved V gene, and the remainder is unexplained. The V and J calls and clone size were taken over from that table, and D and trimming were inferred from the DNA. The sample table holds approximately 160,000 clones, of which around 80% were seen once. The ten largest clones capture around 3.6% of the sample.

Concerning this clone itself: Which antigen it targets is not known. No qualities accompany the bases; no much larger clone lies one base away.

Enrolling through a virtual design, the prospective study's participants ranged in age from roughly 18 to 90 years and lived across roughly 24 United States geographic areas. In the prospective study, participants were assigned to cohorts based on the clinical history participants reported in a screening survey and a study questionnaire. In the prospective study, mobile phlebotomists collected whole blood, serum and a nasopharyngeal or oropharyngeal swab from each participant. Participants in the prospective study had the option to provide additional blood draws and questionnaires over an approximately 2-month period. Blood samples from the prospective study were shipped frozen or at room temperature prior to DNA extraction. The germline V gene sets CDR1 to SGHVS and CDR2 to FNYEAQ. The CDR3 goes from the cysteine to the phenylalanine over 13 residues. Of the read, only the CDR3 DNA is kept; its 39 bases are in frame from base 1. Trimming takes 4 bases from V and 5 bases from J, and the germline ends sit 9 bases apart.

This sequence uses TRBV7-6 and TRBJ2-1; a tentative D match to TRBD1 spans 5 bases. The receptor's source is a woman in her forties or fifties in a cohort exposed to, infected with or recovered from COVID-19 (not recorded which). The sample was PBMCs or T cells enriched from blood (not recorded which). CDR3 sequence: CASSSGHNNEQFF. Read as DNA, the sequence is TGTGCCAGCAGCTCCGGACACAACAATGAGCAGTTCTTC.